Below, 30 T cell receptor beta chains from the same sample are listed, as sequenced in a study of T cells after somatic rescue of genetic block. TCRdb's copy holds only in-frame clones and misses some; the assay was immunoSEQ multiplex PCR. The profile shows 88,000 or so clones, just under 90% of them singletons. Sequences were obtained from peripheral blood mononuclear cells (PBMCs). The source is a woman aged 18-29 years.

This chain joins TRBV2 and TRBJ2-2, with TRBD1 identical over 7 bases. CDR3 size: 13 residues. Unmatched junction bases numbered 4, after V lost 11 bases and J lost 1 base. In germline, CDR1 is SNHLY, CDR2 FYNNEI. CDR3 region: CAGRGQNTGELFF. The CDR3 region has the DNA TGTGCCGGAAGGGGGCAGAACACCGGGGAGCTGTTTTTT.

The gene calls are TRBV28 and TRBJ1-5; TRBD1 matches 10 bases. CDR3 length: 17 amino acids. The V gene's germline CDR1 is MDHEN and CDR2 SYDVKM. J lost 1 base, V lost 5 bases, and 8 bases had no gene match. DNA of the CDR3: TGTGCCAGCAGTCCCTGGGGGGACAGGGGAAGCAATCAGCCCCAGCATTTT. Its translation: CASSPWGDRGSNQPQHF.

V is TRBV2 and J is TRBJ1-1; D gene uncertain. V was trimmed by 6 bases and J by 3 bases, leaving 14 bases between them. This CDR3 comprises 14 residues. Germline V gene lookup returns CDR1 SNHLY and CDR2 FYNNEI. CDR3 sequence reads: CASRGKGRDTEAFF. CDR3 in DNA: TGTGCCAGCAGAGGAAAGGGAAGGGACACTGAAGCTTTCTTT. Looking up the rest from reference TRBV2 and TRBJ1-1 gives the full variable domain: EPEVTQTPSHQVTQMGQEVILRCVPISNHLYFYWYRQILGQKVEFLVSFYNNEISEKSEIFDDQFSVERPDGSNFTLKIRSTKLEDSAMYFCASRGKGRDTEAFFGQGTRLTVV.

CDR3 sequence reads: CASSRDTRSEAFF. CDR3 in DNA: TGCGCCAGCAGTCGAGACACTCGATCTGAAGCTTTCTTT. V is TRBV5-1 and J is TRBJ1-1, with D uncertain. V lost 5 bases and J 6 bases, leaving 14 bases between the germline ends. Looked up from germline, CDR1 is SGHRS and CDR2 is YFSETQ. The length of the CDR3 is 13 residues.

This rearrangement joins TRBV5-1 to TRBJ2-1; D perhaps matches TRBD1 (6 bases). In germline, CDR1 is SGHRS, CDR2 YFSETQ. The CDR3 totals 15 residues. With 3 bases removed from V and 2 bases from J, the gap between germline ends came to 12 bases. The CDR3, as DNA: TGCGCCAGCAGCTCCCGGGACAAGACCTACAATGAGCAGTTCTTC. This gives the protein CASSSRDKTYNEQFF.

This rearrangement joins TRBV6-5 to TRBJ2-7; 9 nucleotides line up with TRBD1. J was trimmed by 3 bases and V by 5 bases; bases with no gene match: 8. The length of the CDR3 is 15 residues. Per germline, CDR1 MNHEY and CDR2 SVGAGI. Written as DNA, the CDR3 is TGTGCCAGCAGTCCCTCCGGGACAGGGATCTACGAGCAGTACTTC. This gives the protein CASSPSGTGIYEQYF.

The chain has TRBV2 and TRBJ1-2; 10 bases are shared with TRBD1. With 2 bases clipped from V and 6 bases from J, the junction kept 6 bases outside the gene matches. Germline V gene data show CDR1 as SNHLY and CDR2 as FYNNEI. The CDR3 loop spans 15 amino acids. For the CDR3, the DNA is TGTGCCAGCAGTGAAAGTAGACAGGGGGCCGATGGCTACACCTTC. This gives the protein CASSESRQGADGYTF.

CDR3 bases: TGTGCCATGAGGGACTCCCTCCTGGAGCAGTTCTTC. As protein: CAMRDSLLEQFF. This chain links TRBV10-3 with TRBJ2-1, with D perhaps matching TRBD2 (6 bases). The CDR3 consists of 12 residues. V shed 9 bases and J shed 10 bases, with 16 bases lying between them. Germline-derived CDR1 and CDR2 are ENHRY and SYGVKD.

The V call is TRBV4-2, the J call TRBJ2-6; D ambiguous. The V and J ends lost 1 base and 0 bases respectively, with 7 bases between them. This CDR3 has 16 amino acids. Germline CDR1 and CDR2: LGHNA and YNFKEQ. CDR3 bases: TGTGCCAGCAGCCAAGTCGGAGCCTCTGGGGCCAACGTCCTGACTTTC. Translating gives CASSQVGASGANVLTF.

The CDR3 DNA reads TGTGCCAGCAGTTTATCTCTCCCGGGGGGGGATACGCAGTATTTT. It is translated as CASSLSLPGGDTQYF. The chain links TRBV28 to TRBJ2-3, with 8 bases that match TRBD2. CDR3 length: 15 residues. Germline trimming cut 1 base from V and 6 bases from J; bases unmatched to any gene: 6. Germline V lookup: CDR1 MDHEN, CDR2 SYDVKM. Full variable domain (rest looked up from reference TRBV28 and TRBJ2-3): DVKVTQSSRYLVKRTGEKVFLECVQDMDHENMFWYRQDPGLGLRLIYFSYDVKMKEKGDIPEGYSVSREKKERFSLILESASTNQTSMYLCASSLSLPGGDTQYFGPGTRLTVL.

The chain combines TRBV5-4 with TRBJ2-5, with a weak D call TRBD2 (6 bases). V shed 6 bases and J shed 4 bases, with 13 bases lying between them. Germline V gene sequence: CDR1 SGHNT, CDR2 YYREEE (reference sequence). This CDR3 comprises 13 residues. The CDR3 here is CASKTGEGETQYF. Written as DNA, the CDR3 is TGTGCCAGCAAAACGGGAGAAGGAGAGACCCAGTACTTC.

This clone appeared a single time. The chain employs TRBV30 and TRBJ2-3; 9 bases fit TRBD2. The CDR3 has 17 amino acids. V was clipped by 4 bases and J by 2 bases; unmatched bases: 13. Germline CDR1 and CDR2: GTSNPN and SVGIG (reference sequence). DNA of the CDR3: TGTGCCTGGATCCTAGGGGCTAGCGGGATCCCCACAGATACGCAGTATTTT. This encodes CAWILGASGIPTDTQYF.

The chain couples TRBV28 to TRBJ1-6; D not certain. This CDR3 is built from 13 residues. Trimming took 7 bases from V and 6 from J, leaving 10 bases between them. Germline CDR1 MDHEN, CDR2 SYDVKM. The CDR3 here is CASKGSGNSPLHF. The CDR3 DNA sequence: TGTGCCAGCAAAGGTAGTGGTAATTCACCCCTCCACTTT.

The chain joins TRBV11-2 to TRBJ2-1; the match to TRBD2 covers 9 bases. Germline assignment: CDR1 SGHAT and CDR2 FQNNGV. V lost 5 bases and J lost 4; bases outside the gene matches: 9. The CDR3 is 16 amino acids. Written as DNA, the CDR3 is TGTGCCAGCAGCCCATGGCGGGAGGGCATTTACAATGAGCAGTTCTTC. Translation gives CASSPWREGIYNEQFF.

The chain has TRBV5-1 and TRBJ2-2, with D possibly TRBD2 on 6 matching bases. Germline values: CDR1 SGHRS, CDR2 YFSETQ. This CDR3 has 17 residues. Trimming removed 4 bases at V and 0 bases at J, with 16 bases between. CDR3 DNA sequence: TGCGCCAGCAGCCCCTCGCCTAGCGCCGCGAACACCGGGGAGCTGTTTTTT. Its translation: CASSPSPSAANTGELFF.

The V call is TRBV2, the J call TRBJ1-2; perhaps TRBD1 as D (5 bases). Per the germline V gene, CDR1 is SNHLY and CDR2 is FYNNEI. The length of the CDR3 is 14 residues. Trimming pared 8 bases from V and 0 bases from J, leaving 13 bases between. Here the CDR3 reads CASVGGPTNYGYTF. The CDR3 DNA reads TGTGCCAGCGTCGGGGGTCCAACTAACTATGGCTACACCTTC.

The rearrangement joins TRBV6-5 to TRBJ1-5; TRBD1 matches at 7 bases. CDR3 size: 14 residues. J gave up 6 bases and V 5 bases, and 7 bases lay outside the gene matches. In germline, CDR1 is MNHEY, CDR2 SVGAGI. The CDR3 DNA follows: TGTGCCAGCAGTCGGGACAGATTGTTTCAGCCCCAGCATTTT. Protein sequence: CASSRDRLFQPQHF.

J is TRBJ1-2 and V is TRBV29-1, with D possibly being TRBD1 (5 bases). Per the germline V gene, CDR1 is SQVTM and CDR2 is ANQGSEA. The CDR3 totals 13 residues. V was trimmed by 3 bases and J by 2 bases, leaving 10 bases between them. CDR3 sequence: CSVEQGVNYGYTF. In nucleotides, the CDR3 is TGCAGCGTTGAGCAGGGCGTAAACTATGGCTACACCTTC.

In this sample, this clone turned up a few times. In nucleotides, the CDR3 is TGTGCCAGCAGAGGCTCATATAGCAATCAGCCCCAGCATTTT. Translating it yields CASRGSYSNQPQHF. The V gene is TRBV28, the J gene TRBJ1-5; D gene unclear. Trimming pared 6 bases from V and 0 bases from J, leaving 9 bases between. CDR1 is MDHEN and CDR2 is SYDVKM in the germline V gene. The CDR3 spans 14 residues.

This clone has only one observation. The chain combines TRBV6-4 with TRBJ1-5; D might be TRBD1 (6 bases). The V gene's germline CDR1 is MRHNA and CDR2 SNTAGT. Trimming shortened V by 5 bases and J by 9 bases, and 17 bases separated the two germline ends. The CDR3 extends over 14 amino acids. The CDR3 region is CASSPGGGRRPQHF. The CDR3 DNA is TGTGCCAGCAGTCCGGGGGGCGGGCGAAGGCCCCAGCATTTT.

The chain couples TRBV28 to TRBJ1-1; TRBD1 might be the D (5 bases). Germline CDR1 reads MDHEN; CDR2 reads SYDVKM. Trimming pared 3 bases from V and 1 base from J, leaving 18 bases between. CDR3 length equals 17 residues. CDR3 coding DNA: TGTGCCAGCAGTTTTAGATGGGGACGGGCCAGGAACACTGAAGCTTTCTTT. It encodes CASSFRWGRARNTEAFF.

A single count supports this clone. The V gene is TRBV11-2, the J gene TRBJ2-7; no reliable D call. With 1 base removed from V and 1 base from J, the gap between germline ends came to 11 bases. The CDR3 spans 15 residues. Looked up from germline, CDR1 is SGHAT and CDR2 is FQNNGV. The CDR3 DNA reads as TGTGCCAGCAGCTTAGGGATCGACTGGTCCTACGAGCAGTACTTC. Its translation: CASSLGIDWSYEQYF.

This chain connects TRBV5-4 to TRBJ1-3, with a tentative D call TRBD1 (6 bases). The CDR3 has 16 residues. Germline V lookup: CDR1 SGHNT, CDR2 YYREEE (reference sequence). The V and J ends lost 3 bases and 0 bases respectively, with 13 bases between them. The CDR3 spells CASSSGTTFSGNTIYF. CDR3 in DNA: TGTGCCAGCAGCTCCGGGACAACGTTCTCTGGAAACACCATATATTTT. Full variable domain (outside the CDR3, taken from reference TRBV5-4 and TRBJ1-3): ETGVTQSPTHLIKTRGQQVTLRCSSQSGHNTVSWYQQALGQGPQFIFQYYREEENGRGNFPPRFSGLQFPNYSSELNVNALELDDSALYLCASSSGTTFSGNTIYFGEGSWLTVV.

The chain recombines TRBV5-6 with TRBJ2-7; 11 positions agree with TRBD2. Germline V gene lookup returns CDR1 SGHDT and CDR2 YYEEEE. This CDR3 has 14 amino acids. V gave up 4 bases and J gave up 4 bases; unmatched junction bases: 4. CDR3 protein: CASSPGTSGYEQYF. The CDR3 DNA reads TGTGCCAGCAGCCCCGGGACTAGCGGTTACGAGCAGTACTTC.

The chain uses TRBV11-2 and TRBJ2-7; 10 bases map to TRBD2. The junction had 18 bases not matched to a gene; V was cut back by 5 bases and J by 5 bases. Germline V lookup: CDR1 SGHAT, CDR2 FQNNGV. The CDR3 extends over 18 amino acids. This chain's CDR3 is CASSLYGVIAGGIHEQYF. The DNA for the CDR3 is TGTGCCAGCAGCCTCTATGGGGTGATAGCGGGAGGTATCCACGAGCAGTACTTC.

The chain links TRBV30 to TRBJ1-1; D gene unclear. Germline CDR1 and CDR2: GTSNPN and SVGIG (reference sequence). This CDR3 region has 11 residues. V was trimmed by 0 bases and J by 7 bases, leaving 6 bases between them. As DNA, the CDR3 is TGTGCCTGGAGTGTACTCGGTGAAGCTTTCTTT. It specifies CAWSVLGEAFF.

This chain joins TRBV11-2 and TRBJ2-1; 8 nucleotides match TRBD2. Losses at the gene ends were 1 base for V and 6 bases for J; bases not matched to a gene: 5. The germline CDR1 and CDR2 sequences are SGHAT and FQNNGV. CDR3 length: 15 residues. In DNA form, the CDR3 reads TGTGCCAGCAGCTTAGTAGGGACTAGAGGCAATGAGCAGTTCTTC. This translates into CASSLVGTRGNEQFF.

This clone was detected once. The genes are TRBV27 and TRBJ2-1; TRBD2 aligns across 8 bases. V was pared by 3 bases and J by 4 bases, with 5 bases of the junction left unmatched. Germline V gene lookup returns CDR1 MNHEY and CDR2 SMNVEV (reference sequence). The CDR3 has 15 residues. CDR3 DNA: TGTGCCAGCAGTTTCTCCCTAGCGGGTTACAATGAGCAGTTCTTC. It specifies CASSFSLAGYNEQFF.

V and J are TRBV5-6 and TRBJ2-7; 7 positions match TRBD2. Trimming cost V 0 bases and J 2 bases; bases outside gene matches: 11. The CDR3 is 17 amino acids. Germline CDR1 reads SGHDT; CDR2 reads YYEEEE. CDR3 in DNA: TGTGCCAGCAGCTTGGCTGGGGTAGCGGGCTTTCCCTACGAGCAGTACTTC. Protein product: CASSLAGVAGFPYEQYF.

The CDR3 coding sequence is TGTGCCAAGGGGACAGGGAGCACTGAAGCTTTCTTT. This encodes CAKGTGSTEAFF. The chain uses TRBV30 and TRBJ1-1, with 9 bases matching TRBD1. V was pared by 8 bases and J by 4 bases, with 5 bases of the junction left unmatched. CDR1 GTSNPN and CDR2 SVGIG come from the germline V gene (reference sequence). The CDR3 extends over 12 amino acids.